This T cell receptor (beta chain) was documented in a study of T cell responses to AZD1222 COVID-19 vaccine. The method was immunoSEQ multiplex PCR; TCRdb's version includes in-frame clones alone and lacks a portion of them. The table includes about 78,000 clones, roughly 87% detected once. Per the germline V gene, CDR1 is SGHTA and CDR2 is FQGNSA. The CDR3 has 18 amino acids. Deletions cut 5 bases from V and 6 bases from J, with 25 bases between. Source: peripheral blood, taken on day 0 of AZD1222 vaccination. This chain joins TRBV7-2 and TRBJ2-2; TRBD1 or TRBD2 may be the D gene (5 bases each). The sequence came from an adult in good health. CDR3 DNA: TGTGCCAGCAGCCTAGGGCGCCCCCCGGGGCCCAGGGCCGGGGAGCTGTTTTTT. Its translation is CASSLGRPPGPRAGELFF.